These 12 T cell receptor beta chains originate from one sample sequenced in a study of T cells after somatic rescue of genetic block. Here immunoSEQ multiplex PCR was the method, and the copy in TCRdb shows in-frame clones only, minus some. This sample has roughly 110,000 clones, with approximately 90% found just once. The material sequenced was peripheral blood mononuclear cells (PBMCs). These receptors all come from a woman between 18 and 29 years old.

The chain recombines TRBV6-5 with TRBJ2-1; maybe TRBD2 (6 bases). CDR3 size: 15 residues. V lost 5 bases to trimming and J lost 5 bases, with 16 bases between them. Per the germline V gene, CDR1 is MNHEY and CDR2 is SVGAGI. CDR3 amino acids: CASSIEGRWDNEQFF. The CDR3 DNA follows: TGTGCCAGCAGTATCGAGGGGAGGTGGGACAATGAGCAGTTCTTC.

CDR3 DNA sequence: TGTGCCACCAGCAGAGATGTAGGACAGGTCTATGGCTACACCTTC. Translated, it gives CATSRDVGQVYGYTF. The chain links TRBV15 to TRBJ1-2, with 7 bases lining up with TRBD1. Per the germline V gene, CDR1 is LNHNV and CDR2 is YYDKDF (reference sequence). Germline trimming cut 0 bases from V and 4 bases from J; bases unmatched to any gene: 5. The CDR3 is 15 amino acids.

The V and J genes are TRBV7-9 and TRBJ2-7, with 7 bases lining up with TRBD2. Unmatched junction bases numbered 8, after V lost 1 base and J lost 2 bases. The CDR3 spans 16 residues. From germline, CDR1 is SEHNR and CDR2 FQNEAQ (reference sequence). In DNA, the CDR3 is TGTGCCAGCAGCTTAGTCCTTAGGGCGGGGGCCTACGAGCAGTACTTC. Its protein is CASSLVLRAGAYEQYF.

This chain uses TRBV9 with TRBJ1-1, with D uncertain. V was trimmed by 0 bases and J by 8 bases, leaving 17 bases between them. CDR1 is SGDLS and CDR2 is YYNGEE in the germline V gene. The CDR3 contains 15 residues. CDR3 sequence: CASSVVPDRNWEAFF. CDR3 DNA: TGTGCCAGCAGCGTAGTTCCGGACCGAAACTGGGAAGCTTTCTTT.

J is TRBJ1-2 and V is TRBV7-9; no firm D call. The germline V gene encodes CDR1 SEHNR and CDR2 FQNEAQ (reference sequence). The V and J ends lost 4 bases and 6 bases respectively, with 18 bases between them. This CDR3 has 15 amino acids. The chain's CDR3 is CASSSFPAGMDGYTF. CDR3 nucleotides: TGTGCCAGCAGCTCATTCCCCGCGGGAATGGATGGCTACACCTTC.

The genes are TRBV7-8 and TRBJ1-1; possible D gene TRBD1, 5 bases. The length of the CDR3 is 15 residues. The germline gives CDR1 SGHVS, CDR2 FQNEAQ. V lost 3 bases, J lost 1 base, and 12 bases lay in between. For the CDR3, the DNA is TGTGCCAGCAGCTTTGGGGAAACAGGGAACACTGAAGCTTTCTTT. It codes for CASSFGETGNTEAFF.

This clone has a handful of counts. The rearrangement joins TRBV5-4 to TRBJ1-1; no clear D gene. The CDR3 runs 13 residues. Germline V gene data show CDR1 as SGHNT and CDR2 as YYREEE (reference sequence). Trimming left V 4 bases short and J 2 bases short, with 9 bases between. DNA of the CDR3: TGTGCCAGCAGCACTAGAGCTAACACTGAAGCTTTCTTT. Translating it yields CASSTRANTEAFF.

The chain couples TRBV9 to TRBJ2-2; D is ambiguous. Per the germline V gene, CDR1 is SGDLS and CDR2 is YYNGEE. This CDR3 has 13 residues. V lost 4 bases and J lost 3, with 7 bases in between. DNA of the CDR3: TGTGCCAGCAGCTTAGGATACACCGGGGAGCTGTTTTTT. Amino acid sequence: CASSLGYTGELFF.

The V and J genes are TRBV4-2 and TRBJ1-1, with D perhaps TRBD1 (6 bases). Germline V lookup: CDR1 LGHNA, CDR2 YNFKEQ. V lost 0 bases to trimming and J lost 1 base, with 15 bases between them. The CDR3 covers 17 residues. The chain's CDR3 is CASSQDPLGGRNTEAFF. The CDR3 DNA follows: TGTGCCAGCAGCCAAGATCCGCTGGGGGGGCGGAACACTGAAGCTTTCTTT.

The chain links TRBV4-3 to TRBJ1-6, with unresolved D. Germline V gene sequence: CDR1 LGHNA, CDR2 YSLEER. Deletions cut 0 bases from V and 6 bases from J, with 12 bases between. The CDR3 has 16 amino acids. The chain's CDR3 is CASSQEGPASNSPLHF. The CDR3 nucleotides are TGCGCCAGCAGCCAAGAAGGTCCGGCCTCTAATTCACCCCTCCACTTT.

The genes are TRBV27 and TRBJ2-3; D ambiguous. V was shortened by 2 bases and J by 0 bases, with 15 bases between the two germline ends. The germline V gene has CDR1 MNHEY and CDR2 SMNVEV (reference sequence). This CDR3 has 17 residues. The CDR3 nucleotides read TGTGCCAGCAGTTTAAGAGTCTTCAGACTTAGCACAGATACGCAGTATTTT. Translated: CASSLRVFRLSTDTQYF.

The genes are TRBV5-1 and TRBJ2-3; either TRBD1 or TRBD2 may supply D (6 bases each). CDR1 is SGHRS and CDR2 is YFSETQ in the germline V gene. The CDR3 contains 14 residues. The germline V and J ends were trimmed by 5 bases and 4 bases, with 14 bases remaining between them. In DNA form, the CDR3 reads TGCGCCAGCAGGAAGGGGGGCCGTTCAGATACGCAGTATTTT. It specifies CASRKGGRSDTQYF.